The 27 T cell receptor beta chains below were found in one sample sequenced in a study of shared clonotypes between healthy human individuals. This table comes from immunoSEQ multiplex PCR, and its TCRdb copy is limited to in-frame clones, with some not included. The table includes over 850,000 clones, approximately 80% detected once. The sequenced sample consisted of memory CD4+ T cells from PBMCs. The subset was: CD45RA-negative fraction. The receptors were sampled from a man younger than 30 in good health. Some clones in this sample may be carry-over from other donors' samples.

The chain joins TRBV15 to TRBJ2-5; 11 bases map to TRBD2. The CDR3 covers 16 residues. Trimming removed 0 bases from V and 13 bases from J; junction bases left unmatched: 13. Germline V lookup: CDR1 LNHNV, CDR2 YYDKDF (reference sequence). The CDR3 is CATSRESGTSGYRGYF. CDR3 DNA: TGTGCCACCAGCAGAGAGTCCGGGACTAGCGGTTATCGTGGGTACTTC.

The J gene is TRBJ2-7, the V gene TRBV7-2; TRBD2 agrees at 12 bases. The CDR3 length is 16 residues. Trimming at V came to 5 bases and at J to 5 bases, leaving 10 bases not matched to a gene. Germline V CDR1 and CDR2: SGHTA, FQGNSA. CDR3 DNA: TGTGCCAGCAGCCCGGGACTAGCGGGTTCCTTTCACGAGCAGTACTTC. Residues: CASSPGLAGSFHEQYF.

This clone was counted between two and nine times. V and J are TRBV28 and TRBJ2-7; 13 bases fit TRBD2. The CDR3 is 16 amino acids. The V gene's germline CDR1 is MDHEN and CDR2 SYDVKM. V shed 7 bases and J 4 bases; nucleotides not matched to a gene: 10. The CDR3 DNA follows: TGTGCCAGCACTCGCGGGGGACTAGCGGGATTTTACGAGCAGTACTTC. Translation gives CASTRGGLAGFYEQYF.

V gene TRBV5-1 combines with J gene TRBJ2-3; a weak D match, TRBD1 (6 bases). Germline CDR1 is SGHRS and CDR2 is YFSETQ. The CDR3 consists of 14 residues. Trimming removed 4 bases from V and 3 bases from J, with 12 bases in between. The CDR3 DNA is TGCGCCAGCAGCGGGCAAACAGGGACAGATACGCAGTATTTT. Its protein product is CASSGQTGTDTQYF.

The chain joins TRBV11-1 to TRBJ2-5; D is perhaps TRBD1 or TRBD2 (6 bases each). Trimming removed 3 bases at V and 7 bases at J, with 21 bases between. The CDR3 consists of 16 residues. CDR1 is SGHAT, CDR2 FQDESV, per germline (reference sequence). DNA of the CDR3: TGTGCCAGCAGCTTTGGAAGGGCTACTGAGGGGGGGACCCAGTACTTC. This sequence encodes CASSFGRATEGGTQYF.

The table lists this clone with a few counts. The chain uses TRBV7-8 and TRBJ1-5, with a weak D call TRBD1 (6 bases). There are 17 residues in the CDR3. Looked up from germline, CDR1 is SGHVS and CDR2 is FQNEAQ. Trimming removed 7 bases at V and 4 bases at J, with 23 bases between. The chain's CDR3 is CASTFSRGGRGNQPQHF. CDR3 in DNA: TGTGCCAGCACTTTCTCCCGGGGGGGCAGGGGAAATCAGCCCCAGCATTTT. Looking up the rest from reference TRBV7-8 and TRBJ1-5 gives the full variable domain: GAGVSQSPRYKVAKRGQDVALRCDPISGHVSLFWYQQALGQGPEFLTYFQNEAQLDKSGLPSDRFFAERPEGSVSTLKIQRTQQEDSAVYLCASTFSRGGRGNQPQHFGDGTRLSIL.

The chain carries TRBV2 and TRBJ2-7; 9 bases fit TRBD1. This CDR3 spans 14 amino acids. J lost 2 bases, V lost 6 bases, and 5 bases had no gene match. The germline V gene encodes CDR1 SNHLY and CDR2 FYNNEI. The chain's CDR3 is CASRGTGPPYEQYF. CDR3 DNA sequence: TGTGCCAGCAGGGGGACAGGGCCCCCCTACGAGCAGTACTTC.

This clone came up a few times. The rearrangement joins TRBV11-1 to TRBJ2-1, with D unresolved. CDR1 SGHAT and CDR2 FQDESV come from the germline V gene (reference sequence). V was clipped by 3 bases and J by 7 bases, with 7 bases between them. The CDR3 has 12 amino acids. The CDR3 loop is CASSLEKNEQFF. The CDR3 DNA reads TGTGCCAGCAGCTTGGAGAAGAATGAGCAGTTCTTC.

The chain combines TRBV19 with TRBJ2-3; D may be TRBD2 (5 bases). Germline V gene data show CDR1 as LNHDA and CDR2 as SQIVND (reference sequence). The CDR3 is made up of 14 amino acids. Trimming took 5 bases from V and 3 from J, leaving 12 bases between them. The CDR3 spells CASSQDRGTDTQYF. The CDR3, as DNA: TGTGCCAGTAGTCAAGACCGGGGAACAGATACGCAGTATTTT.

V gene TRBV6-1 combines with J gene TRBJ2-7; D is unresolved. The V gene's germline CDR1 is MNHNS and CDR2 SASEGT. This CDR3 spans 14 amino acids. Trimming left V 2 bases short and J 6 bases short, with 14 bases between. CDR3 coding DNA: TGTGCCAGCAGTGAAACTCCTAGTTTGGGCGAGCAGTACTTC. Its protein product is CASSETPSLGEQYF.

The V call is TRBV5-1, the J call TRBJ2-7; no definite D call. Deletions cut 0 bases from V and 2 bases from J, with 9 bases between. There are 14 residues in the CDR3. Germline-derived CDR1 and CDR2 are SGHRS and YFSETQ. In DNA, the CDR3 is TGCGCCAGCAGCTTGGTTCCAGGCGCCTACGAGCAGTACTTC. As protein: CASSLVPGAYEQYF.

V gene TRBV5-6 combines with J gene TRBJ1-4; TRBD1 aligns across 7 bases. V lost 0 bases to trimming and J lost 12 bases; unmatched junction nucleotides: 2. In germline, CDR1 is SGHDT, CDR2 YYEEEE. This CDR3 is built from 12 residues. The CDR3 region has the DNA TGTGCCAGCAGCTTGGTGGGGACAGAACTGTTTTTT. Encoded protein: CASSLVGTELFF.

CDR3 coding DNA: TGTGCCAGCAGCCACAACTTTAGGACTAGCGGGAACTACGAGCAGTACTTC. Protein sequence: CASSHNFRTSGNYEQYF. The chain recombines TRBV14 with TRBJ2-7; 12 positions match TRBD2. Trimming at V came to 3 bases and at J to 3 bases, leaving 9 bases not matched to a gene. Germline lookup yields CDR1 SGHDN and CDR2 FVKESK. The CDR3 has 17 residues.

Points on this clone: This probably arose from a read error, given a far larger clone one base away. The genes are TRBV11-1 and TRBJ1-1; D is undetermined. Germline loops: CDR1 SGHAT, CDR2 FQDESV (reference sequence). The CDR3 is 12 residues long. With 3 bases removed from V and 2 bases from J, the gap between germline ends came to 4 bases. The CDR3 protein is CASSFINTEAFF. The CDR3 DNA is TGTGCCAGCAGCTTTATAAACACTGAAGCTTTCTTT.

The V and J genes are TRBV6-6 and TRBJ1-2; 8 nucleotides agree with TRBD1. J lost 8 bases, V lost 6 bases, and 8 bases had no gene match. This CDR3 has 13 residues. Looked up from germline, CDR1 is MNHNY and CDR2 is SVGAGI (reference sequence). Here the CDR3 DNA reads TGTGCCAGCAGGTCGCCAGGGGGCGGCGGCTACACCTTC. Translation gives CASRSPGGGGYTF.

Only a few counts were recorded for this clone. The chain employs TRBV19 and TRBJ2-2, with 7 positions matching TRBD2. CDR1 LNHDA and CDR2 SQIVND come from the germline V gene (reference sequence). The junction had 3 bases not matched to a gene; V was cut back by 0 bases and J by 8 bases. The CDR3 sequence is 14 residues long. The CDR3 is CASSIEPGRGELFF. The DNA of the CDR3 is TGTGCCAGTAGTATAGAGCCCGGGAGGGGGGAGCTGTTTTTT.

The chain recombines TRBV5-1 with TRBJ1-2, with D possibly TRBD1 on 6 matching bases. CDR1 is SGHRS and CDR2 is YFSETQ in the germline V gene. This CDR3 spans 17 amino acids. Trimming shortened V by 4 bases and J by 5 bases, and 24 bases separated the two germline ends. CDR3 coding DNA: TGCGCCAGCAGCCACACCTCACAGGGTGCTTCGGTTTATGGCTACACCTTC. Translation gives CASSHTSQGASVYGYTF.

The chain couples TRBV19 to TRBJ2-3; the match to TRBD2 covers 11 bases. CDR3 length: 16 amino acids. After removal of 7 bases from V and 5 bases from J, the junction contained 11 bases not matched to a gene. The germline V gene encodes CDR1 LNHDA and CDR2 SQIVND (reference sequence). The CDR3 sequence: CASTKHLAGGGDTQYF. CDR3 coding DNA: TGTGCCAGTACAAAACATCTAGCGGGAGGCGGAGATACGCAGTATTTT.

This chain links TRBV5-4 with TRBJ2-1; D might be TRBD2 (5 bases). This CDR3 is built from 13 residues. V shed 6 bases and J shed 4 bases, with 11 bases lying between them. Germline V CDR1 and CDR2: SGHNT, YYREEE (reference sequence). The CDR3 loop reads CASTLRGYNEQFF. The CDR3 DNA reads TGTGCCAGCACTCTCCGGGGATACAATGAGCAGTTCTTC. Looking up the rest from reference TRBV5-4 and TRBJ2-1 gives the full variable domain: ETGVTQSPTHLIKTRGQQVTLRCSSQSGHNTVSWYQQALGQGPQFIFQYYREEENGRGNFPPRFSGLQFPNYSSELNVNALELDDSALYLCASTLRGYNEQFFGPGTRLTVL.

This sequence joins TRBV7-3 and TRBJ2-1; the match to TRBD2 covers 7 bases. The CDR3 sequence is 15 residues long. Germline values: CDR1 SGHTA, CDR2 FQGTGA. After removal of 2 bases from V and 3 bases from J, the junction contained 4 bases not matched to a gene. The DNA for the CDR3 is TGTGCCAGCAGCTTAGAGCCGGGAGGCTACAATGAGCAGTTCTTC. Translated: CASSLEPGGYNEQFF.

The CDR3 DNA is TGTGCCAGCAGTTACTCGGGGGGAAGGGAAAAACTGTTTTTT. Amino acid sequence: CASSYSGGREKLFF. J is TRBJ1-4 and V is TRBV6-5; tentative D call: TRBD1 (5 bases). Germline lookup yields CDR1 MNHEY and CDR2 SVGAGI. Trimming shortened V by 0 bases and J by 8 bases, and 10 bases separated the two germline ends. This CDR3 is 14 amino acids long.

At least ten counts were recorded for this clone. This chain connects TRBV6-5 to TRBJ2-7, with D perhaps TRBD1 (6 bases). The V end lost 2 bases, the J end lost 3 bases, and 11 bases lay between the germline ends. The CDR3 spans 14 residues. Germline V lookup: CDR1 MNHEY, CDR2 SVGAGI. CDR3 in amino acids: CASSYAVRGYEQYF. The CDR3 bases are TGTGCCAGCAGTTACGCCGTCAGGGGCTACGAGCAGTACTTC.

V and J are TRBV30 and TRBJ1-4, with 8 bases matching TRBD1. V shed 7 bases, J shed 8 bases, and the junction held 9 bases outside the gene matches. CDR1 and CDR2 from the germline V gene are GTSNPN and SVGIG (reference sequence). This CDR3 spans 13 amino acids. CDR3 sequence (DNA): TGTGCCTCCCAACAGGGGGTTGGGGAAAAACTGTTTTTT. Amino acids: CASQQGVGEKLFF.

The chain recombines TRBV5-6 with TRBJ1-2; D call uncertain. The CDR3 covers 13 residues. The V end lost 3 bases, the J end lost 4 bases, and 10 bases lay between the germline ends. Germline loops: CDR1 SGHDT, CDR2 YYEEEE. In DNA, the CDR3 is TGTGCCAGCAGCTCGTCGGTTATCTATGGCTACACCTTC. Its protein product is CASSSSVIYGYTF.

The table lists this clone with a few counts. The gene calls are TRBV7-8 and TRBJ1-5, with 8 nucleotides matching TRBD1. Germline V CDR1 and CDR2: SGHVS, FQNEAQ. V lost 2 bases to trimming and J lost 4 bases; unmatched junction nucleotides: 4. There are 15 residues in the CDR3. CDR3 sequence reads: CASSLSQGANQPQHF. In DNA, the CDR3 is TGTGCCAGCAGCTTAAGCCAGGGGGCAAATCAGCCCCAGCATTTT. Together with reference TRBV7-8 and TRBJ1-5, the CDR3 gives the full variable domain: GAGVSQSPRYKVAKRGQDVALRCDPISGHVSLFWYQQALGQGPEFLTYFQNEAQLDKSGLPSDRFFAERPEGSVSTLKIQRTQQEDSAVYLCASSLSQGANQPQHFGDGTRLSIL.

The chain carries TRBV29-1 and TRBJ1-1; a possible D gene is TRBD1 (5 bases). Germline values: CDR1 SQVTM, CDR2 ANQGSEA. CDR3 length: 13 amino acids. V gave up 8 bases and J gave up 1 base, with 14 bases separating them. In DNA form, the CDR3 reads TGCAGCTCCTTGACCGGGGGGAACACTGAAGCTTTCTTT. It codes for CSSLTGGNTEAFF.

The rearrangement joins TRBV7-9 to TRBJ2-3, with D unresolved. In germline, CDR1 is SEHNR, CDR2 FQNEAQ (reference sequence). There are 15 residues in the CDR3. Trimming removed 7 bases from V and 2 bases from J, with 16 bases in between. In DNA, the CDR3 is TGTGCCAGCACCCCCCCTGGCGGAAACACAGATACGCAGTATTTT. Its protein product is CASTPPGGNTDTQYF.